The entry below gives a single TCR beta chain sequence along with its context. The data derive from a study of T cell changes during pregnancy in multiple sclerosis. Using immunoSEQ multiplex PCR, the repertoire was profiled, and TCRdb retains in-frame clones only, with some absent. The data show approximately 130,000 clones, about 95% seen once. This CDR3 has 12 amino acids. Trimming cost V 4 bases and J 6 bases, with 10 bases left between them. CDR1 and CDR2 from the germline V gene are GTSNPN and SVGIG (reference sequence). Specimen: peripheral blood, collected after pregnancy. V usage is TRBV30 and J usage is TRBJ2-1; no definite D call. This TCR derives from a female donor with multiple sclerosis, enrolled in a pregnancy study. The CDR3 DNA is TGTGCCTGGATACCGACTTCCAATGAGCAGTTCTTC. Translation: CAWIPTSNEQFF.